The 25 T cell receptor beta chains presented below share a single source sample, sequenced in a study of T cell changes during pregnancy in multiple sclerosis (dated by TCRdb to between 2018 and 2021). Library generation was performed with the immunoSEQ multiplex PCR assay. Held by TCRdb, this immuneACCESS table contains in-frame sequences only and omits some clones. Under half of the omission traces to an unresolved V gene where checked; the cause of the rest is unknown. This sample has about 100,000 clones in its table, and 91% of those were observed once. The ten largest clonotypes hold around 3.1% of the sample. The material sequenced was peripheral blood, taken in the second trimester of pregnancy. The receptors come from a female donor with multiple sclerosis, enrolled in a pregnancy study.

The chain carries TRBV6-1 and TRBJ1-6, with 7 bases that match TRBD1. Germline V CDR1 and CDR2: MNHNS, SASEGT. V gave up 6 bases and J gave up 7 bases; unmatched junction bases: 6. The CDR3 length is 14 residues. Here the CDR3 reads CASSPRGRNSPLHF. As DNA, the CDR3 is TGTGCCAGCAGCCCAAGGGGGCGAAATTCACCCCTCCACTTT.

This chain connects TRBV21-1 to TRBJ2-1; TRBD1, the table's D call, was not compared with the DNA. TRBV21-1 is given as a pseudogene. This CDR3 is 15 amino acids long. The CDR3 loop reads CASRRDRVQYNEQFF. In DNA, the CDR3 is TGTGCCAGCAGAAGAGACAGGGTCCAGTACAATGAGCAGTTCTTC.

This clone appeared once. This chain joins TRBV11-2 and TRBJ2-5, with TRBD1 matching over 10 bases. Per the germline V gene, CDR1 is SGHAT and CDR2 is FQNNGV. This CDR3 has 14 amino acids. V was clipped by 4 bases and J by 5 bases; unmatched bases: 4. The CDR3 reads CASSSPGQGETQYF. The CDR3 DNA reads TGTGCCAGCAGCTCGCCGGGACAGGGGGAGACCCAGTACTTC.

This sequence joins TRBV4-1 and TRBJ2-7; a weak D match, TRBD1 (5 bases). Trimming stripped 0 bases from V and 0 bases from J, with 12 bases between. The CDR3 runs to 16 residues. From germline, CDR1 is MGHRA and CDR2 YSYEKL. For the CDR3, the DNA is TGCGCCAGCAGCCAAGATCTCCGGCAGGGCTCCTACGAGCAGTACTTC. Protein: CASSQDLRQGSYEQYF.

The chain employs TRBV5-1 and TRBJ1-4, with 7 nucleotides matching TRBD1. Per the germline V gene, CDR1 is SGHRS and CDR2 is YFSETQ. Losses at the gene ends were 0 bases for V and 1 base for J; bases not matched to a gene: 15. This CDR3 spans 20 amino acids. DNA of the CDR3: TGCGCCAGCAGCTTGGCGCCCCCACGGACCTACAGGGGAACTAATGAAAAACTGTTTTTT. This sequence encodes CASSLAPPRTYRGTNEKLFF.

The genes are TRBV2 and TRBJ2-6; D gene ambiguous. Trimming took off 0 bases at V and 12 bases at J, with 6 bases between the two ends. Per germline, CDR1 SNHLY and CDR2 FYNNEI. This CDR3 region has 12 residues. CDR3 nucleotides: TGTGCCAGCAGTGAAGCTGCGGCCGTCCTGACTTTC. Residues: CASSEAAAVLTF.

The chain links TRBV9 to TRBJ2-5, with D tentatively TRBD1 (5 bases). The length of the CDR3 is 14 residues. Trimming shortened V by 4 bases and J by 5 bases, and 15 bases separated the two germline ends. Germline V CDR1 and CDR2: SGDLS, YYNGEE. In DNA form, the CDR3 reads TGTGCCAGCAGCATCCAGGGATCATGGGAGACCCAGTACTTC. Protein sequence: CASSIQGSWETQYF.

V and J are TRBV7-9 and TRBJ2-5; 13 bases line up with TRBD2. This CDR3 has 18 residues. The germline V gene has CDR1 SEHNR and CDR2 FQNEAQ (reference sequence). Unmatched junction bases numbered 11, after V lost 2 bases and J lost 5 bases. The DNA of the CDR3 is TGTGCCAGCAGCTTAAGGGCTGGGGGACTAGCGGGAACCGAGACCCAGTACTTC. This gives the protein CASSLRAGGLAGTETQYF.

This chain joins TRBV9 and TRBJ1-2; D not certain. The length of the CDR3 is 14 residues. V was pared by 4 bases and J by 3 bases, with 13 bases between. Germline V gives CDR1 SGDLS, CDR2 YYNGEE. The CDR3 region is CASSRRLLDYGYTF. The CDR3 DNA reads TGTGCCAGCAGCAGAAGACTGCTGGACTATGGCTACACCTTC.

The chain employs TRBV9 and TRBJ2-3, with 9 bases matching TRBD2. This CDR3 is 16 amino acids long. Trimming removed 3 bases from V and 4 bases from J; junction bases left unmatched: 9. The germline CDR1 and CDR2 sequences are SGDLS and YYNGEE. The CDR3 here is CASSGLAGAGADTQYF. For the CDR3, the DNA is TGTGCCAGCAGCGGTTTAGCGGGAGCTGGCGCAGATACGCAGTATTTT.

This chain connects TRBV7-9 to TRBJ2-2; D may be TRBD1 (5 bases). The CDR3 runs 12 residues. The germline CDR1 and CDR2 sequences are SEHNR and FQNEAQ (reference sequence). V was shortened by 6 bases and J by 7 bases, with 9 bases between the two germline ends. The CDR3 sequence: CASSPGLGELFF. Written as DNA, the CDR3 is TGTGCCAGCAGTCCAGGGCTCGGGGAGCTGTTTTTT.

This rearrangement joins TRBV7-9 to TRBJ2-5, with D perhaps TRBD1 (5 bases). The germline V gene has CDR1 SEHNR and CDR2 FQNEAQ (reference sequence). Trimming removed 0 bases from V and 3 bases from J, with 14 bases in between. The CDR3 runs to 16 residues. The chain's CDR3 is CASSLAVGLSEETQYF. The CDR3 bases are TGTGCCAGCAGCTTAGCGGTGGGGCTATCTGAAGAGACCCAGTACTTC.

The gene calls are TRBV6-1 and TRBJ1-1; D uncertain. The CDR3 totals 11 residues. Germline assignment: CDR1 MNHNS and CDR2 SASEGT. V lost 5 bases and J lost 6, with 7 bases in between. CDR3 residues: CASSTTPEAFF. The CDR3 DNA reads TGTGCCAGCAGTACGACTCCTGAAGCTTTCTTT.

The V call is TRBV9, the J call TRBJ2-1; maybe TRBD2 (6 bases). Trimming shortened V by 1 base and J by 4 bases, and 12 bases separated the two germline ends. The CDR3 totals 15 residues. Looked up from germline, CDR1 is SGDLS and CDR2 is YYNGEE. This chain's CDR3 is CASSVSLAHYNEQFF. The CDR3 nucleotides read TGTGCCAGCAGCGTAAGTCTAGCGCATTACAATGAGCAGTTCTTC.

In nucleotides, the CDR3 is TGCGCCAGCAGCGGTACGAGTTCAGGCGAGCAGTACTTC. Its protein is CASSGTSSGEQYF. The chain carries TRBV5-1 and TRBJ2-7; D call uncertain. Germline V gene data show CDR1 as SGHRS and CDR2 as YFSETQ. V lost 4 bases and J lost 6, with 14 bases in between. The CDR3 is 13 residues long.

The CDR3 loop reads CASSAGDSNQPQHF. The CDR3 DNA is TGTGCCAGCAGTGCCGGGGATAGCAATCAGCCCCAGCATTTT. The genes are TRBV2 and TRBJ1-5, with D unclear. V lost 4 bases to trimming and J lost 0 bases, with 7 bases between them. CDR1 is SNHLY, CDR2 FYNNEI, per germline. The CDR3 is 14 amino acids.

The chain joins TRBV29-1 to TRBJ2-1; TRBD2 matches 11 bases. The V gene's germline CDR1 is SQVTM and CDR2 ANQGSEA. This CDR3 region has 18 residues. V lost 3 bases and J lost 2; bases outside the gene matches: 12. The CDR3 is CSVEGTSGTTLAYNEQFF. CDR3 nucleotide sequence: TGCAGCGTTGAGGGGACTAGCGGCACGACCCTAGCCTACAATGAGCAGTTCTTC.

The chain employs TRBV28 and TRBJ2-7; TRBD1 matches at 11 bases. CDR1 and CDR2 from the germline V gene are MDHEN and SYDVKM. The CDR3 runs to 13 residues. After removal of 6 bases from V and 6 bases from J, the junction contained 4 bases not matched to a gene. In DNA form, the CDR3 reads TGTGCCAGCAGGGGGACAGGGGGGTTCGAGCAGTACTTC. It specifies CASRGTGGFEQYF.

The sample holds one count of this clone. The genes are TRBV7-9 and TRBJ1-5; 8 bases match TRBD1. The J segment lost 4 bases and the V segment lost 9 bases, leaving 5 bases of the junction unmatched. Germline CDR1 and CDR2: SEHNR and FQNEAQ (reference sequence). The length of the CDR3 is 13 residues. The CDR3 protein is CASADRVNQPQHF. CDR3 DNA sequence: TGTGCCAGTGCGGACAGGGTGAATCAGCCCCAGCATTTT.

J is TRBJ1-1 and V is TRBV28, with D perhaps TRBD1 (5 bases). The CDR3 spans 15 residues. Germline loops: CDR1 MDHEN, CDR2 SYDVKM. Deletions cut 7 bases from V and 9 bases from J, with 24 bases between. CDR3 sequence (DNA): TGTGCCAGCAATTCTCCAAGGGGCAGGCCGTCAAAAGCTTTCTTT. Amino acid sequence: CASNSPRGRPSKAFF.

The V gene is TRBV6-1, the J gene TRBJ1-3; no reliable D call. This CDR3 has 14 residues. Germline-derived CDR1 and CDR2 are MNHNS and SASEGT. Trimming pared 8 bases from V and 2 bases from J, leaving 13 bases between. The CDR3 protein is CASVRGGPGNTIYF. The CDR3 nucleotides are TGTGCCAGCGTTCGGGGAGGGCCTGGAAACACCATATATTTT.

The chain links TRBV9 to TRBJ2-1, with 7 bases aligning to TRBD2. Germline CDR1 SGDLS, CDR2 YYNGEE. Trimming removed 0 bases from V and 6 bases from J; junction bases left unmatched: 6. The CDR3 has 15 amino acids. The chain's CDR3 is CASSVGWERGNEQFF. The CDR3, as DNA: TGTGCCAGCAGCGTAGGGTGGGAGCGGGGCAATGAGCAGTTCTTC.

This chain links TRBV4-1 with TRBJ2-7; D might be TRBD1 (5 bases). The CDR3 sequence is 14 residues long. Germline CDR1 reads MGHRA; CDR2 reads YSYEKL. V was shortened by 1 base and J by 0 bases, with 7 bases between the two germline ends. The CDR3 sequence is CASSQADSSYEQYF. For the CDR3, the DNA is TGCGCCAGCAGCCAAGCCGACAGCTCCTACGAGCAGTACTTC.

The rearrangement uses TRBV19 and TRBJ2-2; 14 bases are a match to TRBD2. The CDR3 runs 20 residues. V dropped 5 bases and J dropped 0; count of bases not matched to a gene: 11. CDR1 is LNHDA, CDR2 SQIVND, per germline (reference sequence). DNA of the CDR3: TGTGCCAGTAGTCCCTCCAGGACTAGCGGGAGGCCCCCGAACACCGGGGAGCTGTTTTTT. It codes for CASSPSRTSGRPPNTGELFF.

The V and J genes are TRBV5-1 and TRBJ2-5, with TRBD1 matching 7 bases. With 0 bases clipped from V and 5 bases from J, the junction kept 4 bases outside the gene matches. Germline V lookup: CDR1 SGHRS, CDR2 YFSETQ. The CDR3 is 14 amino acids. The CDR3 region has the DNA TGCGCCAGCAGCTTGGGACAGGGCTGGGAGACCCAGTACTTC. The encoded protein is CASSLGQGWETQYF. Drawing the rest from reference TRBV5-1 and TRBJ2-5, the complete variable domain is KAGVTQTPRYLIKTRGQQVTLSCSPISGHRSVSWYQQTPGQGLQFLFEYFSETQRNKGNFPGRFSGRQFSNSRSEMNVSTLELGDSALYLCASSLGQGWETQYFGPGTRLLVL.